This T cell receptor (beta chain) was documented in a study of cytomegalovirus exposure and HLA in healthy donors. For the study at large: In an early release, HLA-typed donors contributed tens of millions of unique TCR sequences. Study findings and constraints: There were some public TCRs occurring in many donors, but most TCR sequences were rare.

The CDR3 consists of 15 residues. Germline lookup yields CDR1 SGHNT and CDR2 YYREEE (reference sequence). V lost 3 bases and J lost 4; bases outside the gene matches: 8. The PCR was carried out with 60 Vbeta primers and 13 Jbeta primers. Some clones are missing from TCRdb's copy, which holds only in-frame ones; the method was immunoSEQ multiplex PCR. The sample yields 150,000 to 200,000 clones, about 79% seen once. Comments on this clone: The target antigen is unknown.

Each donor was healthy, and each was a bone marrow donor. Material: PBMCs. This chain uses TRBV5-4 with TRBJ1-2; 8 positions agree with TRBD1. This clonotype originated in a man aged 18 to 29 in good health and CMV-seronegative. The CDR3 loop reads CASSSKGTGGYGYTF. CDR3 DNA sequence: TGTGCCAGCAGCTCAAAGGGAACAGGGGGCTATGGCTACACCTTC.